These T cell receptor beta chains were read from a single sample in a study of T cell repertoires in cytomegalovirus infection. Their antigens remain unidentified. Each CDR3 protein is one row after TCRdb ran MiXCR on the reads. Of hundreds of thousands of distinct CDR3 sequences in the sample, roughly 28% are singletons; the top ten hold around 18%. Sequencing used cultured PBMCs, obtained from culture after CMV antigen stimulation. These receptors came from a human donor in good health (CMV status not recorded). Some clones in this sample may be carry-over from other donors' samples. Each CDR3 is given with its conserved first and last residue. Fields, in order: clone size, D gene, J gene, V gene, CDR3 DNA, CDR3 protein. D genes are given only for firm matches. For some rows the clone size is stated as once, few or many, or as a class when expanded; others skip it.

clone size: once
D gene: NA
J gene: TRBJ2-5
V gene: TRBV13
CDR3 DNA: TGCGCCAGCAGCTTGGCGGGGACAGAAGAGACCCAGTACTTC
CDR3 protein: CASSLAGTEETQYF

clone size: once
D gene: NA
J gene: TRBJ1-5
V gene: TRBV19
CDR3 DNA: TGTGCCAGTAGTATTACTCGGGGGGATAGGCCCCAGCATTTT
CDR3 protein: CASSITRGDRPQHF

clone size: few
D gene: NA
J gene: TRBJ2-1
V gene: TRBV12-3/TRBV12-4
CDR3 DNA: TGTGCCAGCAGTGACCGGTCCTGGCGGACCTACAATGAGCAGTTCTTC
CDR3 protein: CASSDRSWRTYNEQFF

clone size: many
D gene: TRBD2
J gene: TRBJ2-1
V gene: TRBV7-2
CDR3 DNA: TGTGCCAGCACCTTTCCAGGACTAGCGGGATCCCTAAGGACCTACAATGAGCAGTTCTTC
CDR3 protein: CASTFPGLAGSLRTYNEQFF

clone size: NA
D gene: NA
J gene: TRBJ2-2
V gene: TRBV7-9
CDR3 DNA: TGTGCCAGCAGCCCCCCTCCCCCGGGCACCGGGGAGCTGTTTTTT
CDR3 protein: CASSPPPPGTGELFF

clone size: few
D gene: TRBD2
J gene: TRBJ2-3
V gene: TRBV12-3/TRBV12-4
CDR3 DNA: TGTGCCAGCAGTTTAAGGACTAGCGGGGGGAGAAACACAGATACGCAGTATTTT
CDR3 protein: CASSLRTSGGRNTDTQYF

clone size: few
D gene: NA
J gene: TRBJ2-7
V gene: TRBV29-1
CDR3 DNA: TGCAGCGTTGAGGGAGACAGCTACGAGCAGTACTTC
CDR3 protein: CSVEGDSYEQYF

clone size: few
D gene: TRBD1
J gene: TRBJ2-1
V gene: TRBV27
CDR3 DNA: TGTGCCAGCAGTTTATTCGGGACAGGCAACTACAATGAGCAGTTCTTC
CDR3 protein: CASSLFGTGNYNEQFF

clone size: NA
D gene: NA
J gene: TRBJ2-3
V gene: TRBV20-1
CDR3 DNA: TGCAGTGCTAGAGTTCTTGGCCCTTCAGATACGCAGTATTTT
CDR3 protein: CSARVLGPSDTQYF

clone size: few
D gene: TRBD2
J gene: TRBJ2-1
V gene: TRBV11-2
CDR3 DNA: TGTGCCAGCAGCTTAGTTGGGGGGACTAGCGGGAGTTCCTACAATGAGCAGTTCTTC
CDR3 protein: CASSLVGGTSGSSYNEQFF

clone size: few
D gene: TRBD2
J gene: TRBJ2-1
V gene: TRBV7-6
CDR3 DNA: TGTGCCAGCAGCACGGGACTAGCGAATTCGGGTGAGCAGTTCTTC
CDR3 protein: CASSTGLANSGEQFF

clone size: NA
D gene: TRBD1
J gene: TRBJ1-1
V gene: TRBV24-1
CDR3 DNA: TGTGCCACCAGTGATACACAGACAGGGCCAGCTTTCTTT
CDR3 protein: CATSDTQTGPAFF

clone size: few
D gene: NA
J gene: TRBJ2-3
V gene: TRBV10-3
CDR3 DNA: TGTGCCATCAGCACCGGACAGCCCGGCACAGATACGCAGTATTTT
CDR3 protein: CAISTGQPGTDTQYF

clone size: few
D gene: TRBD2
J gene: TRBJ2-3
V gene: TRBV7-3
CDR3 DNA: TGTGCCAGCAGCGCACGACTAGCGGGAGGTGCAGATACGCAGTATTTT
CDR3 protein: CASSARLAGGADTQYF

clone size: NA
D gene: NA
J gene: TRBJ2-1
V gene: TRBV29-1
CDR3 DNA: TGCAGCGTTCGGCCGAACAATGAGCAGTTCTTC
CDR3 protein: CSVRPNNEQFF

clone size: NA
D gene: NA
J gene: TRBJ1-4
V gene: TRBV28
CDR3 DNA: TGTGCCAGCAGGCCCCAGGGGTTTGAAAAACTGTTTTTT
CDR3 protein: CASRPQGFEKLFF

clone size: NA
D gene: NA
J gene: TRBJ1-1
V gene: TRBV13
CDR3 DNA: TGTGCCAGCAGCTTAGCATCGGACAGTTACACTGAAGCTTTCTTT
CDR3 protein: CASSLASDSYTEAFF

clone size: NA
D gene: TRBD2
J gene: TRBJ2-3
V gene: TRBV25-1
CDR3 DNA: TGTGCCAGCAGATCCCCGACTAGCGCAGATACGCAGTATTTT
CDR3 protein: CASRSPTSADTQYF

clone size: many
D gene: TRBD1
J gene: TRBJ2-7
V gene: TRBV11-2
CDR3 DNA: TGTGCCAGCAGCTTAGGACAGGGGGACTACGAGCAGTACTTC
CDR3 protein: CASSLGQGDYEQYF

clone size: NA
D gene: NA
J gene: TRBJ2-7
V gene: TRBV10-3
CDR3 DNA: TGTGGCACGGGCGTTGGGGACGAGCAGTACTTC
CDR3 protein: CGTGVGDEQYF

clone size: few
D gene: NA
J gene: TRBJ1-1
V gene: TRBV4-2
CDR3 DNA: TGTGCCAGCAGCCCCTCGGTCAGGGTGAACACTGAAGCTTTCTTT
CDR3 protein: CASSPSVRVNTEAFF

clone size: NA
D gene: NA
J gene: TRBJ1-1
V gene: TRBV6-1
CDR3 DNA: TGTGCCAGCAGTCTCATGCAGGGGAGAGAGACTGAAGCTTTCTTT
CDR3 protein: CASSLMQGRETEAFF

clone size: many
D gene: NA
J gene: TRBJ2-5
V gene: TRBV7-9
CDR3 DNA: TGTGCCAGCAGCGTCCGAACAGGGTGGAAGACCCAGTACTTC
CDR3 protein: CASSVRTGWKTQYF

clone size: NA
D gene: TRBD1
J gene: TRBJ1-6
V gene: TRBV12-3/TRBV12-4
CDR3 DNA: TGTGCCAGCAGTGTCCGGGACAGAAATTCACCCCTCCACTTT
CDR3 protein: CASSVRDRNSPLHF

clone size: NA
D gene: NA
J gene: TRBJ2-1
V gene: TRBV7-2
CDR3 DNA: TGTGCCAGCAGACAACAGGGCAATGAGCAGTTCTTC
CDR3 protein: CASRQQGNEQFF

clone size: once
D gene: NA
J gene: TRBJ1-6
V gene: TRBV28
CDR3 DNA: TGTGCCAGCAGTTTGCAGGGTGGTTCACCCCTCCACTTT
CDR3 protein: CASSLQGGSPLHF

clone size: few
D gene: NA
J gene: TRBJ2-1
V gene: TRBV7-6
CDR3 DNA: TGTGCCAGCAGCGGTAACCGGGACTACAATGAGCAGTTCTTC
CDR3 protein: CASSGNRDYNEQFF

clone size: NA
D gene: NA
J gene: TRBJ1-2
V gene: TRBV27
CDR3 DNA: TGTGCCAGCAGCTTTACTGGTTACAGGACGACTAACTATGGCTACACCTTC
CDR3 protein: CASSFTGYRTTNYGYTF

clone size: NA
D gene: NA
J gene: TRBJ2-5
V gene: TRBV7-2
CDR3 DNA: TGTGCCAGCAGCTTAGAGCAGGGGCCAGAGACCCAGTACTTC
CDR3 protein: CASSLEQGPETQYF

clone size: many
D gene: NA
J gene: TRBJ1-1
V gene: TRBV4-2
CDR3 DNA: TGTGCCAGCAGCCAGGCCAGGGGAGGGACTGAAGCTTTCTTT
CDR3 protein: CASSQARGGTEAFF

clone size: few
D gene: NA
J gene: TRBJ2-7
V gene: TRBV7-6
CDR3 DNA: TGTGCCAGCAGCGAGAGGGGGTACGAGCAGTACTTC
CDR3 protein: CASSERGYEQYF

clone size: NA
D gene: NA
J gene: TRBJ2-7
V gene: TRBV6-6
CDR3 DNA: TGTGCCAGCAGTTCCGCCTCAACAGGGTCCTACGAGCAGTACTTC
CDR3 protein: CASSSASTGSYEQYF

clone size: NA
D gene: TRBD1
J gene: TRBJ2-7
V gene: TRBV6-1
CDR3 DNA: TGTGCCAGCAGTTCATGGGACAGAGACTACGAGCAGTACTTC
CDR3 protein: CASSSWDRDYEQYF

clone size: many
D gene: NA
J gene: TRBJ1-1
V gene: TRBV28
CDR3 DNA: TGTGCCAGCAGTTATATAGGTGAGGGCCCTGAAGCTTTCTTT
CDR3 protein: CASSYIGEGPEAFF

clone size: NA
D gene: TRBD2
J gene: TRBJ2-3
V gene: TRBV20-1
CDR3 DNA: TGCAGTGCTAGAGCTAGCGGGAGTCGTACAGATACGCAGTATTTT
CDR3 protein: CSARASGSRTDTQYF

clone size: few
D gene: NA
J gene: TRBJ2-1
V gene: TRBV18
CDR3 DNA: TGTGCCAGCTCACCATTCTCGAATGAGCAGTTCTTC
CDR3 protein: CASSPFSNEQFF

clone size: NA
D gene: NA
J gene: TRBJ2-5
V gene: TRBV6-1
CDR3 DNA: TGTGCCAGCAGGGGGGTTGGAAGGATGGACCAAGAGACCCAGTACTTC
CDR3 protein: CASRGVGRMDQETQYF

clone size: few
D gene: TRBD1
J gene: TRBJ2-7
V gene: TRBV19
CDR3 DNA: TGTGCCAGTAGTCCCTTGTCGGGACAGAGAACCTACGAGCAGTACTTC
CDR3 protein: CASSPLSGQRTYEQYF

clone size: few
D gene: NA
J gene: TRBJ2-7
V gene: TRBV6-1
CDR3 DNA: TGTGCCAGCAGAGGACGGGAAACTTCCTACGAGCAGTACTTC
CDR3 protein: CASRGRETSYEQYF